There are a few counts of the clone carrying this TCR beta chain. The PCR was carried out with 60 Vbeta primers and 13 Jbeta primers. Some clones are missing from TCRdb's copy, which holds only in-frame ones; the method was immunoSEQ multiplex PCR. Of 80,000 to 95,000 clones listed, roughly 67% were seen once; the top ten hold 2% to 2.5%. The data stem from a study of cytomegalovirus exposure and HLA in healthy donors. The CDR3 is 14 amino acids. Germline V gene data show CDR1 as SGHTA and CDR2 as FQGNSA. The TCR comes from a human donor in good health. Sequenced sample: PBMCs. The chain joins TRBV7-2 to TRBJ2-5; TRBD1 is a possible D gene (6 bases). The end of the DNA is better explained by TRBJ2-7, so the J call may be wrong. In DNA, the CDR3 is TGTGCCAGCAGTAAAGGACAGATCTTCTACGAGCAGTACTTC. Protein sequence: CASSKGQIFYEQYF.